This T cell receptor (beta chain) comes out of a study of cytomegalovirus exposure and HLA in healthy donors. On the study more broadly: Sequencing of about 179 million T cells in an earlier analysis found 100 million to 140 million unique TCR beta sequences.

Study findings and constraints: The authors later found most CMV-associated TCR beta chains appeared HLA-restricted. The authors listed over 150 TCR beta chains as cytomegalovirus-associated.

The CDR3 consists of 14 residues. Deletions cut 2 bases from V and 4 bases from J, with 10 bases between. CDR1 and CDR2 from the germline V gene are MNHEY and SVGAGI. PCR used 60 Vbeta primers and 13 Jbeta primers. Profiling relied on immunoSEQ multiplex PCR, and the TCRdb table lists in-frame clones only, not all of them. The repertoire has 45,000 to 65,000 clones, about three quarters of them found once; the top ten carry approximately 2.7%. Notes on this clone: Its target is unknown.

The material sequenced was PBMCs. The V call is TRBV6-5, the J call TRBJ2-3; possibly TRBD1 for D (7 bases). This clonotype was obtained from a man in his late teens or twenties in good health and CMV-seronegative. The CDR3 DNA is TGTGCCAGCAGTTACGCGGGACAGTCAGATACGCAGTATTTT. This encodes CASSYAGQSDTQYF.